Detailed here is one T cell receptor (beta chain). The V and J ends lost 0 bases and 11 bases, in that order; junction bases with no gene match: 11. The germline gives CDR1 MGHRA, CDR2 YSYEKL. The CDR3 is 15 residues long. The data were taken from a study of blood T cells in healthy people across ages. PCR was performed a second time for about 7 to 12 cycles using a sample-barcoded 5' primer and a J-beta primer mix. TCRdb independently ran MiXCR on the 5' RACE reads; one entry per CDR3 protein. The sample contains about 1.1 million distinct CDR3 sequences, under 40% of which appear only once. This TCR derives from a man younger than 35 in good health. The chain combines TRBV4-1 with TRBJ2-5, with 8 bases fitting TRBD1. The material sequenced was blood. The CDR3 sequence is CASSQDQGADNEQYF. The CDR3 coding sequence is TGCGCCAGCAGCCAAGACCAGGGGGCGGACAATGAGCAGTACTTC.